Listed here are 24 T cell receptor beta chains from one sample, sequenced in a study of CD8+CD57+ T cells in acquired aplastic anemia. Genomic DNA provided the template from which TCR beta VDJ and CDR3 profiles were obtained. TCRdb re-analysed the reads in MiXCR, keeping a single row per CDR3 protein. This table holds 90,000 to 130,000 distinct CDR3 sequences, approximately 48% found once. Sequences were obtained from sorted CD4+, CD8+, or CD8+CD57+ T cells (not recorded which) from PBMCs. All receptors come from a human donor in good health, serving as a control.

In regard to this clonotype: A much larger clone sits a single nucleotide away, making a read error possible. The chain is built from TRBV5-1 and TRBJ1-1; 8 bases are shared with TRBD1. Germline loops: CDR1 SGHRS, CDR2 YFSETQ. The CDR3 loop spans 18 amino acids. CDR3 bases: TGCGCCTGCAGCTTGGGGGGACGAATGGGACAGGTGGGCACTGAAGCTTTCTTT. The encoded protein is CACSLGGRMGQVGTEAFF.

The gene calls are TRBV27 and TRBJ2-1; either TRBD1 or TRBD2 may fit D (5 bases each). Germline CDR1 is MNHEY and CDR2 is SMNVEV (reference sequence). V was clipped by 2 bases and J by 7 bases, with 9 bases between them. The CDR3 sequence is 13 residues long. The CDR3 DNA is TGTGCCAGCAGTTTAGGGGGTTTGAATGAGCAGTTCTTC. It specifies CASSLGGLNEQFF.

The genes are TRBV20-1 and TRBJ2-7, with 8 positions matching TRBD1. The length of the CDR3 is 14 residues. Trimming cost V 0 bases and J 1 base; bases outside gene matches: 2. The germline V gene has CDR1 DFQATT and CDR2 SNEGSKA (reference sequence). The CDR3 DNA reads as TGCAGTGCTAGAGATGACAGGGGATCCTACGAGCAGTACTTC. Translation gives CSARDDRGSYEQYF.

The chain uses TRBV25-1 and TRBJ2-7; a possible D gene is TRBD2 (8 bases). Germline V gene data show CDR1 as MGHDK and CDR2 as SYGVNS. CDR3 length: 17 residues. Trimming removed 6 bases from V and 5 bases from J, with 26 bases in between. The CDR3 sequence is CASRARGGRGIKNEQYF. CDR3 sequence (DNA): TGTGCCAGCAGAGCCCGGGGGGGCAGGGGGATCAAAAACGAGCAGTACTTC.

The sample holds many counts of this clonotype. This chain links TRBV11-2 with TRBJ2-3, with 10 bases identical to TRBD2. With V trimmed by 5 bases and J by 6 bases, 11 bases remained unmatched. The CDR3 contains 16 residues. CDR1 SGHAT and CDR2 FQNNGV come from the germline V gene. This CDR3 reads CASSNRSGGVSDTQYF. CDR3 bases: TGTGCCAGCAGCAACCGCAGCGGGGGGGTGAGCGATACGCAGTATTTT.

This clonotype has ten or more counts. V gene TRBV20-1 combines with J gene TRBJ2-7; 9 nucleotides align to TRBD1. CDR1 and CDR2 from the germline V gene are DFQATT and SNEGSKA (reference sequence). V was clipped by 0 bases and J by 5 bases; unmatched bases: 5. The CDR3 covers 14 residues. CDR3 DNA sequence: TGCAGTGCTAGAGACAGACAGGGGGGCAACGAGCAGTACTTC. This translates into CSARDRQGGNEQYF.

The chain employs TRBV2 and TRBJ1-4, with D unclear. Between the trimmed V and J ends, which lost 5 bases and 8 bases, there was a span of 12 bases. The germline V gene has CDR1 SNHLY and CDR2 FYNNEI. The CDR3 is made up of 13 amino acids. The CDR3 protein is CASSSLGGEKLFF. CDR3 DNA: TGTGCCAGCAGTTCATTGGGTGGCGAAAAACTGTTTTTT.

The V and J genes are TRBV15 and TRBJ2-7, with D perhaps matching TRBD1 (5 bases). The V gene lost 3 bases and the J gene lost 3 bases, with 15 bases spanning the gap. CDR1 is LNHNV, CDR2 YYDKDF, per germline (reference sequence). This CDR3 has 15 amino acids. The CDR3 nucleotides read TGTGCCACCAGCAGCAAAATTGACAGCTACTACGAGCAGTACTTC. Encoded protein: CATSSKIDSYYEQYF.

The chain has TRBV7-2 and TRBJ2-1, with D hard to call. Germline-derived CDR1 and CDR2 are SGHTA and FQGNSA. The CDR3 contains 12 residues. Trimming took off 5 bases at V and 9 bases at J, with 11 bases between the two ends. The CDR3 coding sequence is TGTGCCAGCAGCGCCACCATTACTGAGCAGTTCTTC. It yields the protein CASSATITEQFF.

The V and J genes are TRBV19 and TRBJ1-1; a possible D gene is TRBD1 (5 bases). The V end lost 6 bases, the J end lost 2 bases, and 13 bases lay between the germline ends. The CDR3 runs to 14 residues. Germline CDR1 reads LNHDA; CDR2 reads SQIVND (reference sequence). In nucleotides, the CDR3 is TGTGCCAGTAGAACCCAGACAGTAAACACTGAAGCTTTCTTT. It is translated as CASRTQTVNTEAFF.

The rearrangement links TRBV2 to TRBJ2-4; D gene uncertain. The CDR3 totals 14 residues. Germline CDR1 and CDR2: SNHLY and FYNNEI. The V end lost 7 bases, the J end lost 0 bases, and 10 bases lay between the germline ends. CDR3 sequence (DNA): TGTGCCAGCATAAGTCCACTAGCCAAAAACATTCAGTACTTC. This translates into CASISPLAKNIQYF.

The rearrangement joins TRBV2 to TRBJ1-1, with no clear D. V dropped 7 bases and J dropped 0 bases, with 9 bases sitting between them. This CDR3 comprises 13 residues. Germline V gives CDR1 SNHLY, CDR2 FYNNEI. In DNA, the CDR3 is TGTGCCAGCAAGATGGAAATGAACACTGAAGCTTTCTTT. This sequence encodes CASKMEMNTEAFF.

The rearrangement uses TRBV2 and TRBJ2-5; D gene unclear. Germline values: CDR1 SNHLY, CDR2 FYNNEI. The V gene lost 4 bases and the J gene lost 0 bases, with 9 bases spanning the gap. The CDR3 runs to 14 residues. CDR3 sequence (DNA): TGTGCCAGCAGTGGGCGACGGTACCAAGAGACCCAGTACTTC. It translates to CASSGRRYQETQYF.

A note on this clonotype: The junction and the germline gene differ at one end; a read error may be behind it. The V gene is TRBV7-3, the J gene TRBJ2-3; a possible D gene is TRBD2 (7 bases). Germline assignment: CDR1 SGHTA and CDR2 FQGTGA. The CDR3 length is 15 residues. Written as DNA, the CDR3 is TGCGCCAGCCGCCTAATGGGGGGGGCCACAGATACGCAGTATTTT. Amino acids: CASRLMGGATDTQYF.

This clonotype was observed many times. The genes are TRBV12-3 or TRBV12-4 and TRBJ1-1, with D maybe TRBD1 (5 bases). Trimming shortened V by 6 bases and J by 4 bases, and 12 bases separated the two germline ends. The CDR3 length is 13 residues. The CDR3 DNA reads TGTGCCAGCAGGACAACAGGCCCCACTGAAGCTTTCTTT. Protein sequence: CASRTTGPTEAFF.

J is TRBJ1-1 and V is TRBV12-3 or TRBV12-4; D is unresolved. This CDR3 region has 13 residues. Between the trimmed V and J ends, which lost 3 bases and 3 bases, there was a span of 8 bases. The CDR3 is CASSFFLDTEAFF. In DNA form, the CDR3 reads TGTGCCAGCAGTTTTTTCTTGGACACTGAAGCTTTCTTT.

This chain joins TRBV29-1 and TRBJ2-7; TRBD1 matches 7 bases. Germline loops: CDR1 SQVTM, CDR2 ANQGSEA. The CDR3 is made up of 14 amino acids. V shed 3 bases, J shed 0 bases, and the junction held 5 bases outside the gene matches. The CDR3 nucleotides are TGCAGCGTTGATAAGGGGGCCACCTCCTACGAGCAGTACTTC. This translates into CSVDKGATSYEQYF.

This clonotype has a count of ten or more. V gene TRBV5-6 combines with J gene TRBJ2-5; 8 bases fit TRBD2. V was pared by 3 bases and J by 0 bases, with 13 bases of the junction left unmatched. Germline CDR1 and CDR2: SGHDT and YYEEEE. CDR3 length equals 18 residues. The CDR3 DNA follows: TGTGCCAGCAGCTCAATAAGCGCGGGACTAGAGTACCAAGAGACCCAGTACTTC. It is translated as CASSSISAGLEYQETQYF.

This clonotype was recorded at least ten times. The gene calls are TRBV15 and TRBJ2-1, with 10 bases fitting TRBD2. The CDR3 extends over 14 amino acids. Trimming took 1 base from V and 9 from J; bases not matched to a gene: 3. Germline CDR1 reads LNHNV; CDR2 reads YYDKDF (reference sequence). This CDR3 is CATSRASSGGEQFF. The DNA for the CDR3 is TGTGCCACCAGCAGAGCATCTAGCGGGGGTGAGCAGTTCTTC. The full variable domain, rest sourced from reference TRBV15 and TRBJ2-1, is DAMVIQNPRYQVTQFGKPVTLSCSQTLNHNVMYWYQQKSSQAPKLLFHYYDKDFNNEADTPDNFQSRRPNTSFCFLDIRSPGLGDTAMYLCATSRASSGGEQFFGPGTRLTVL.

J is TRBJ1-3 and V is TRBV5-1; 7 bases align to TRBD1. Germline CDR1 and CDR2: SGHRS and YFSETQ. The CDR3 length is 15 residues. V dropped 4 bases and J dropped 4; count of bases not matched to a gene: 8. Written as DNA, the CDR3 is TGCGCCAGCAGCGTTGGACAGGCCCTAGGAAACACCATATATTTT. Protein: CASSVGQALGNTIYF. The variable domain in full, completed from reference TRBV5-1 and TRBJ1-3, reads KAGVTQTPRYLIKTRGQQVTLSCSPISGHRSVSWYQQTPGQGLQFLFEYFSETQRNKGNFPGRFSGRQFSNSRSEMNVSTLELGDSALYLCASSVGQALGNTIYFGEGSWLTVV.

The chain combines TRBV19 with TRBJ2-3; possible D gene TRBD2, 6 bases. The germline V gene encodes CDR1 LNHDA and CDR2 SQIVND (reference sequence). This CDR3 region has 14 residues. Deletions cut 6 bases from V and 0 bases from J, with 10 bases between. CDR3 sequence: CASREGRSTDTQYF. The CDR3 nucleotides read TGTGCCAGTAGGGAGGGCCGAAGCACAGATACGCAGTATTTT.

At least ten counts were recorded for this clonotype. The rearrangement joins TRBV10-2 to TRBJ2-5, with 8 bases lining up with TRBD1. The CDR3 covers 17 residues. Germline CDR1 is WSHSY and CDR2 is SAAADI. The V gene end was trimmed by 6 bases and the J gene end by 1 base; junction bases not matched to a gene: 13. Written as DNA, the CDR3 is TGCGCCAGCAGCGAACCGGGACAGGCGAATTTCCAAGAGACCCAGTACTTC. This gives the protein CASSEPGQANFQETQYF.

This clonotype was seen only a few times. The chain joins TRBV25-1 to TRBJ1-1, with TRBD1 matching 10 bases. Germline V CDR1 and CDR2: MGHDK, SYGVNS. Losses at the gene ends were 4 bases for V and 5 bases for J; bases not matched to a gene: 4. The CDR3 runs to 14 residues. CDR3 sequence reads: CASSGDRGRTEAFF. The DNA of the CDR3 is TGTGCCAGCAGTGGGGACAGGGGTAGGACTGAAGCTTTCTTT.

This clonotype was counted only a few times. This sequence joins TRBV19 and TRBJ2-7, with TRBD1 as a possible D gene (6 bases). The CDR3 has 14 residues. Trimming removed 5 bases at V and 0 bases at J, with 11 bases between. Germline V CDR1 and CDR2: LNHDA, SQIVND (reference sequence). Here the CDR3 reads CASSATGDSYEQYF. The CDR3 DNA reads TGTGCCAGTAGTGCGACAGGTGACTCCTACGAGCAGTACTTC.